These T cell receptor beta chains were read from a single sample in a study of human versus mouse CDR3 diversity and MHC coevolution. This table comes from immunoSEQ multiplex PCR, and its TCRdb copy is limited to in-frame clones, with some not included. The sample holds tens of thousands of clones, 85% to 95% seen once. Sequenced material: naive CD4+ T cells from blood. The source is a person aged 25 to 69 in good health. The CDR3 runs from the conserved cysteine through the conserved F or W. The order of the fields is V gene, clone size, CDR3 length, D gene, J gene, CDR3 protein, CDR3 DNA. The D gene is left open where the match is weak. Expanded clones get a size class; other rows say once, few or many, or leave the size out.

>TRBV9|-|13|-|TRBJ1-4
CASSVGRGEKLFF
TGTGCCAGCAGCGTAGGTAGGGGTGAAAAACTGTTTTTT
>TRBV30|-|17|TRBD1|TRBJ2-3
CAWSVPTGQLGPDTQYF
TGTGCCTGGAGTGTACCCACGGGACAGTTGGGCCCAGATACGCAGTATTTT
>TRBV7-9|-|15|-|TRBJ2-2
CASSPRAGMTGELFF
TGTGCCAGCAGCCCTAGGGCAGGGATGACCGGGGAGCTGTTTTTT
>TRBV27|-|14|TRBD1|TRBJ2-7
CASSATGVYREQYF
TGTGCCAGCAGCGCTACAGGGGTATATCGCGAGCAGTACTTC
>TRBV6-6|-|16|-|TRBJ1-2
CASSYSRGGFNYGYTF
TGTGCCAGCAGTTACTCGAGGGGGGGATTTAACTATGGCTACACCTTC
>TRBV30|-|17|-|TRBJ2-4
CAWTPIGGIAAKNIQYF
TGTGCCTGGACTCCGATCGGAGGGATCGCGGCCAAAAACATTCAGTACTTC
>TRBV7-9|-|17|TRBD1|TRBJ2-6
CASSAGTGSQGANVLTF
TGTGCCAGCAGCGCCGGGACAGGATCACAAGGGGCCAACGTCCTGACTTTC
>TRBV6-5|-|16|TRBD1|TRBJ2-3
CASSYRGRVDTDTQYF
TGTGCCAGCAGTTACAGGGGGCGGGTCGACACAGATACGCAGTATTTT
>TRBV2|-|14|-|TRBJ2-3
CASGWETGTDTQYF
TGTGCCAGCGGGTGGGAGACCGGCACAGATACGCAGTATTTT
>TRBV28|-|15|-|TRBJ1-5
CASRERGSSNQPQHF
TGTGCCAGCAGGGAGAGGGGGTCCAGCAATCAGCCCCAGCATTTT
>TRBV30|-|16|-|TRBJ2-2
CAWSRQVLPNTGELFF
TGTGCCTGGAGCAGACAGGTCCTACCGAACACCGGGGAGCTGTTTTTT
>TRBV6-5|-|14|-|TRBJ1-5
CASQTGRRGQPQHF
TGTGCCAGCCAAACGGGGAGGAGGGGTCAGCCCCAGCATTTT
>TRBV18|once|16|-|TRBJ2-3
CASSQGDRGASDTQYF
TGTGCCAGCTCACAGGGAGACCGGGGGGCTTCAGATACGCAGTATTTT